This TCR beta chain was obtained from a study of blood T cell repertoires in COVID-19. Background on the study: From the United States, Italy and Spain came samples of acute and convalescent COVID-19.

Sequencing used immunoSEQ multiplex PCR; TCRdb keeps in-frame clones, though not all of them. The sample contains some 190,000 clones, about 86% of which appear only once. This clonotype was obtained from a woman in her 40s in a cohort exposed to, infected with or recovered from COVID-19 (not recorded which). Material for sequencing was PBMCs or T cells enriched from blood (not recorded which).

CDR3 coding DNA: TGTGCCAGCAGCTTGGGACACAGCTCCTACGAGCAGTACTTC. It translates to CASSLGHSSYEQYF. The chain combines TRBV11-3 with TRBJ2-7; weak D call: TRBD1 (6 bases). The CDR3 spans 14 residues. Germline lookup yields CDR1 SGHNT and CDR2 YENEEA. V was pared by 3 bases and J by 0 bases, with 9 bases between.